These 20 T cell receptor beta chains came from one sample sequenced in a study of PD-1 blockade in classical Hodgkin lymphoma. The time point denotes: cycle 4 day 1 (C4D1), after six to seven weeks of nivolumab. Each patient relapsed following autologous stem cell transplantation, and prior brentuximab vedotin exposure differed. Data came from immunoSEQ multiplex PCR; TCRdb stores just in-frame clones and leaves some out. The profile shows tens of thousands of clones, approximately 80% of them singletons. This sample comprised peripheral blood mononuclear cells (PBMCs), obtained before the fourth cycle of nivolumab. Receptors were obtained from a human donor with classical Hodgkin lymphoma.

The chain carries TRBV4-1 and TRBJ1-5; 8 nucleotides match TRBD1. The CDR3 length is 15 residues. The germline V gene encodes CDR1 MGHRA and CDR2 YSYEKL. Trimming at V came to 3 bases and at J to 4 bases, leaving 5 bases not matched to a gene. The CDR3: CASSHGQGGNQPQHF. CDR3 sequence (DNA): TGCGCCAGCAGCCACGGACAGGGAGGAAATCAGCCCCAGCATTTT.

The rearrangement uses TRBV21-1 and TRBJ1-2. TRBV21-1 is a documented pseudogene. This CDR3 region has 14 residues. The CDR3 sequence: CASSKGRLNYGYTF. The CDR3 nucleotides read TGTGCCAGCAGCAAAGGACGGCTTAACTATGGCTACACCTTC.

The J gene is TRBJ2-3, the V gene TRBV28; perhaps TRBD2 as D (5 bases). V was clipped by 5 bases and J by 2 bases, with 11 bases between them. Germline-derived CDR1 and CDR2 are MDHEN and SYDVKM. The CDR3 runs 14 residues. The CDR3 loop is CASSHERPTDTQYF. CDR3 in DNA: TGTGCCAGCAGTCATGAGCGGCCCACAGATACGCAGTATTTT.

CDR3 loop: CASSYGQSNYGYTF. CDR3 coding DNA: TGTGCCAGCAGTTACGGACAGTCTAACTATGGCTACACCTTC. The chain employs TRBV6-5 and TRBJ1-2; D may be TRBD1 (6 bases). The CDR3 contains 14 residues. V dropped 2 bases and J dropped 0 bases, with 7 bases sitting between them. Germline CDR1 is MNHEY and CDR2 is SVGAGI.

The chain has TRBV20-1 and TRBJ2-3; no definite D call. Trimming pared 3 bases from V and 5 bases from J, leaving 3 bases between. CDR1 is DFQATT, CDR2 SNEGSKA, per germline (reference sequence). The CDR3 is 10 amino acids. The CDR3 protein is CSASLDTQYF. As DNA, the CDR3 is TGCAGTGCTAGTTTAGATACGCAGTATTTT.

This clone was found a few times. The gene calls are TRBV9 and TRBJ1-3; D is uncertain. The V end was cut by 4 bases, the J end by 0 bases, with 11 bases between. CDR1 SGDLS and CDR2 YYNGEE come from the germline V gene. The CDR3 spans 15 residues. CDR3 coding DNA: TGTGCCAGCAGCCTTTTAGACTCCTCTGGAAACACCATATATTTT. It yields the protein CASSLLDSSGNTIYF.

The chain has TRBV5-1 and TRBJ1-5; the match to TRBD1 covers 8 bases. Germline CDR1 SGHRS, CDR2 YFSETQ. V dropped 0 bases and J dropped 3; count of bases not matched to a gene: 5. CDR3 length: 16 amino acids. The CDR3 DNA reads as TGCGCCAGCAGCTTGGCGCCGACAGGGGACAATCAGCCCCAGCATTTT. Encoded protein: CASSLAPTGDNQPQHF.

This chain joins TRBV7-9 and TRBJ2-5; D tentatively reads TRBD1 or TRBD2 (7 bases each). Per germline, CDR1 SEHNR and CDR2 FQNEAQ (reference sequence). Trimming took off 6 bases at V and 5 bases at J, with 25 bases between the two ends. The CDR3 length is 17 residues. The CDR3 here is CASSSLGRGRRYETQYF. The DNA of the CDR3 is TGTGCCAGCAGTTCCTTGGGGAGGGGGCGACGGTATGAGACCCAGTACTTC.

This sequence joins TRBV5-1 and TRBJ2-7, with 9 bases identical to TRBD1. The CDR3 contains 17 residues. From germline, CDR1 is SGHRS and CDR2 YFSETQ. J lost 0 bases, V lost 1 base, and 8 bases had no gene match. CDR3 protein: CASSLRDRDRFSYEQYF. Written as DNA, the CDR3 is TGCGCCAGCAGCTTGCGGGACAGGGACCGCTTCTCCTACGAGCAGTACTTC.

The J gene is TRBJ1-2, the V gene TRBV7-2; a weak D match, TRBD1 (5 bases). This CDR3 region has 12 residues. Germline values: CDR1 SGHTA, CDR2 FQGNSA. With 1 base removed from V and 11 bases from J, the gap between germline ends came to 11 bases. The CDR3 DNA reads as TGTGCCAGCAGCTTAGTAAGGGAGGGGTACACCTTC. The encoded protein is CASSLVREGYTF. Combining the CDR3 with reference TRBV7-2 and TRBJ1-2 gives the whole variable domain GAGVSQSPSNKVTEKGKDVELRCDPISGHTALYWYRQSLGQGLEFLIYFQGNSAPDKSGLPSDRFSAERTGGSVSTLTIQRTQQEDSAVYLCASSLVREGYTFGSGTRLTVV.

The chain combines TRBV29-1 with TRBJ1-1, with 7 bases matching TRBD1. With V trimmed by 6 bases and J by 7 bases, 11 bases remained unmatched. The CDR3 contains 13 residues. Germline V gene data show CDR1 as SQVTM and CDR2 as ANQGSEA. CDR3 protein: CSVTTTGAGEAFF. DNA of the CDR3: TGCAGCGTGACTACTACAGGGGCCGGTGAAGCTTTCTTT.

This chain uses TRBV5-6 with TRBJ2-7, with unresolved D. The CDR3 is made up of 14 amino acids. V lost 0 bases, J lost 2 bases, and 9 bases lay in between. CDR1 is SGHDT and CDR2 is YYEEEE in the germline V gene. The CDR3 sequence: CASSLGWTTYEQYF. The CDR3 bases are TGTGCCAGCAGCTTGGGTTGGACGACCTACGAGCAGTACTTC.

V and J are TRBV28 and TRBJ1-5; perhaps TRBD1 as D (5 bases). Deletions cut 2 bases from V and 7 bases from J, with 9 bases between. CDR1 is MDHEN, CDR2 SYDVKM, per germline. The CDR3 contains 13 residues. The CDR3 DNA sequence: TGTGCCAGCAGTTTAGCCCAGGGACAGCCCCAGCATTTT. Its translation is CASSLAQGQPQHF.

This chain uses TRBV14 with TRBJ1-2; D is uncertain. Trimming shortened V by 3 bases and J by 8 bases, and 16 bases separated the two germline ends. This CDR3 has 14 amino acids. Germline V gene sequence: CDR1 SGHDN, CDR2 FVKESK. CDR3 residues: CASSHSRRAGGYTF. CDR3 in DNA: TGTGCCAGCAGCCACTCACGGAGAGCGGGCGGCTACACCTTC.

This rearrangement joins TRBV19 to TRBJ2-1; perhaps TRBD2 as D (6 bases). The CDR3 runs to 17 residues. Trimming shortened V by 5 bases and J by 2 bases, and 19 bases separated the two germline ends. Germline V gene lookup returns CDR1 LNHDA and CDR2 SQIVND (reference sequence). CDR3 sequence (DNA): TGTGCCAGTAGTCCCCCGAGAGCGGGCTTAACCTACAATGAGCAGTTCTTC. As protein: CASSPPRAGLTYNEQFF. Complete variable domain (other parts from reference TRBV19 and TRBJ2-1): DGGITQSPKYLFRKEGQNVTLSCEQNLNHDAMYWYRQDPGQGLRLIYYSQIVNDFQKGDIAEGYSVSREKKESFPLTVTSAQKNPTAFYLCASSPPRAGLTYNEQFFGPGTRLTVL.

This chain links TRBV6-6 with TRBJ2-5; a possible D gene is TRBD2 (7 bases). Trimming removed 5 bases at V and 9 bases at J, with 13 bases between. The CDR3 contains 12 residues. The V gene's germline CDR1 is MNHNY and CDR2 SVGAGI (reference sequence). CDR3 region: CASSQIGGAQYF. CDR3 sequence (DNA): TGTGCCAGCAGTCAGATAGGGGGGGCCCAGTACTTC.

The V call is TRBV11-2, the J call TRBJ2-7; TRBD2 might be the D (6 bases). The CDR3 totals 14 residues. The ends were cut back, 5 bases at V and 0 bases at J, with 11 bases in the middle. Germline CDR1 is SGHAT and CDR2 is FQNNGV. DNA of the CDR3: TGTGCCAGCAGCCCCCCCGGGGGCTCCTACGAGCAGTACTTC. Translating gives CASSPPGGSYEQYF.

The gene calls are TRBV5-1 and TRBJ2-7, with D hard to call. The ends were cut back, 4 bases at V and 5 bases at J, with 10 bases in the middle. The CDR3 contains 12 residues. Germline assignment: CDR1 SGHRS and CDR2 YFSETQ. The CDR3 protein is CASSALKDEQYF. The CDR3 coding sequence is TGCGCCAGCAGCGCCCTTAAAGACGAGCAGTACTTC.

A few counts support this clone. The CDR3 DNA follows: TGTGCCAGCAGCCAATACGAGCAGTACTTC. Translation: CASSQYEQYF. The chain links TRBV5-8 to TRBJ2-7; D unclear. This CDR3 region has 10 residues. Germline V CDR1 and CDR2: SGHTS, YDEGEE. Trimming took 4 bases from V and 4 from J, leaving 3 bases between them. Filled out from reference TRBV5-8 and TRBJ2-7, the complete variable domain reads EAGVTQSPTHLIKTRGQQATLRCSPISGHTSVYWYQQALGLGLQFLLWYDEGEERNRGNFPPRFSGRQFPNYSSELNVNALELEDSALYLCASSQYEQYFGPGTRLTVT.

The J gene is TRBJ2-3, the V gene TRBV6-5; TRBD1 agrees at 9 bases. V was pared by 8 bases and J by 1 base, with 7 bases of the junction left unmatched. There are 15 residues in the CDR3. Germline V gene lookup returns CDR1 MNHEY and CDR2 SVGAGI. The CDR3 coding sequence is TGTGCCAGCCAACCGACAGGGGGAGGCACAGATACGCAGTATTTT. It specifies CASQPTGGGTDTQYF.